The clone carrying this TCR beta chain was picked up many times. Antigen unknown. The germline CDR1 and CDR2 sequences are SGHAT and FQNNGV. The germline V and J ends were trimmed by 0 bases and 5 bases, with 13 bases remaining between them. The CDR3 is 15 amino acids. Molecules of cDNA were individually given unique molecular identifiers that were attached to them. TCRdb redid the calling of the 5' RACE reads with MiXCR, one entry per CDR3 protein. Among 50,000 to 70,000 distinct CDR3 sequences listed, around 13% were seen once. The data are from a study of early T cells in non-severe SARS-CoV-2 infection. Overall study context: Unsorted whole blood bulk RNA was sequenced, with unpaired chains. Study-level results: Lookups in VDJdb leaned toward anti-spike CD8 responses and missed private and CD4 specificities.

V usage is TRBV11-2 and J usage is TRBJ1-1; D not certain. The TCR comes from an adult who was a healthcare worker with PCR-confirmed SARS-CoV-2 infection or an uninfected control (not recorded which). The sample consisted of whole blood. The CDR3 sequence is CASSLDGGRGTEAFF. Written as DNA, the CDR3 is TGTGCCAGCAGCTTAGATGGAGGTCGTGGTACTGAAGCTTTCTTT.